Listed here is a single T cell receptor (beta chain). Its specific antigen is unknown. No quality values exist for individual bases; no much larger clone is one base distant. The cohort was made up of 650 to 700 healthy bone marrow donors. At the time of sampling, all cohort members were nominally healthy, though unrecorded immune exposures were likely present. The donor tested CMV seronegative, placing the donor among the 350 to 400 seronegative members of the cohort. A peripheral blood sample was provided by each donor, and peripheral blood mononuclear cells were used for TCR beta sequencing. Genomic DNA was extracted from the blood cell samples with the Qiagen DNeasy Blood Extraction Kit. The library relied on the immunoSEQ multiplex PCR assay. For the multiplex PCR, a mixture combining 60 forward primers for TCR Vbeta segments and 13 reverse primers for TCR Jbeta segments was used. The CDR3 region of rearranged TCR beta genes was amplified from genomic DNA with a multiplex PCR assay. The amplified TCR beta libraries were sequenced on the Illumina HiSeq System as 87-base-pair reads. In the source study's methods: A later analysis tallied 75 million to 85 million unique TCR beta chains across the 666 repertoires, and around 9.9 million of those chains were shared by two or more donors. To remove PCR and sequencing errors, raw reads were error-corrected and collapsed into unique sequences using a nearest-neighbor algorithm that merged closely related sequences. V, D and J gene segments were assigned by aligning CDR3 sequences to IMGT reference sequences. For a sequence to be retained, a match of at least six nucleotides was required to both a V gene segment and a J gene segment. Rearrangements were called productive when the CDR3 lacked stop codons and stayed in frame with V and J; all others were non-productive. Following IMGT convention, CDR3 was defined as the stretch from the second conserved V-encoded cysteine to the conserved J-encoded phenylalanine. The earlier analysis of some 600 of the donors excluded sequences that lacked an unambiguous match to a single V gene segment. An earlier analysis of several hundred of the donors called V segments functional above 56.7% productive rearrangements and segregating when the between-donor standard deviation exceeded 5%. A statistical classification framework was built to diagnose cytomegalovirus status from the catalog of TCR beta chain sequences. In a later analysis, TCR nucleotide sequences were compared against IMGT/GENE-DB human TR gene sequences so that V and J genes could be assigned. In a later analysis, CDR3 sequences and most-parsimonious VDJ recombination scenarios were assigned using the TCRdist pipeline. A later analysis defined each TCR beta chain by its CDR3 amino acid sequence plus V-gene family, and excluded reads lacking a unique V-gene family. A later analysis removed 500 to 650 highly shared, low-generation-probability nucleotide sequences to deal with suspected cross-contamination and a sequencing artifact. In a later analysis, a clonal expansion index was calculated for each public chain from normalized within-repertoire ranks of inferred template counts. In a later analysis, generation probabilities were computed with a VDJ recombination model fitted to out-of-frame rearrangements, and the resulting probabilities were checked against IGoR. A later analysis scored TCR-TCR, TCR-HLA and TCR-CMV co-occurrence with hypergeometric tests, applying a repertoire-size bias correction to TCR pairs. False discovery rates were estimated in a later analysis by permuting HLA or CMV assignments 20 times. In a later analysis, co-occurring TCRs were grouped with DBSCAN, and TCRdist sequence similarity was added when clustering was performed within HLA-allele-positive subsets. Co-occurrence clustering excluded repertoires with fewer than 30,000 or more than 120,000 public chains, plus five with anomalous nucleotide sharing. TCRdb obtained this table from immuneACCESS and retained in-frame rearrangements with V and J assigned. These tables miss some clones; where compared with another copy, unresolved V genes account for less than half of the shortfall, and the remainder is unexplained. V and J calls and clone size are copied from that table; D and trimming were computed from the DNA. For this sample the table gives approximately 200,000 clones, of which about 79% were detected only once. The top ten hold around 1.8% of the sample.

These data are taken from a study of cytomegalovirus exposure and HLA in healthy donors (dated by TCRdb to 2016 to 2017). Some background on the complete study: An earlier analysis of some 500 of the donors reported more than 250 Gb of sequence data and some 120 million unique TCR beta sequences from 190 million or so T cells. About 330 gigabases of sequencing data and roughly 81 million unique TCR sequences made up an early release that covered some 640 HLA-typed donors. The genetic ancestry cluster associated with self-reported Caucasian donors included about 84% of the 350 to 500 genotyped donors. The study aimed to test whether signatures of past pathogen exposure could be identified by cataloging public T cell receptors. The study used immunosequencing to profile the T cell repertoires of hundreds of subjects and linked those repertoires to cytomegalovirus serostatus. Along with the approximately 670-subject first cohort, a separate validation cohort of about 110 different subjects was used. To predict cytomegalovirus infection status, the study brought together high-throughput TCR immunosequencing, statistical association of individual TCRs with disease status, and machine learning. A later analysis re-analyzed previously published TCR beta repertoires from 660 or so donors and added high-resolution HLA genotyping to study TCR occurrence patterns. Rather than using new phenotypic data, the later analysis identified candidate immune exposures from TCR beta sequences and from how often those sequences occurred across donors. In an earlier analysis of 500 to 650 of the donors, high-throughput TCR beta sequencing was used to judge whether each TCR beta V gene segment behaved as functional or pseudogenic. Donor age, sex, ethnicity and CMV serostatus were compiled together with the repertoire data. A later genetic analysis used genome-wide SNP genotypes for about three fifths of the 666 donors, treating that subset as a discovery cohort. Every discovery cohort repertoire had been produced on one sequencing platform. HLA typing covered class I and class II loci at four-digit resolution. Typing coverage differed by locus: A, B, C, DRB1 and DQB1 were typed in about 620-640 donors, DQA1 in about 510, DPA1 in some 570, and DPB1 in roughly 470. Because of strong linkage in the cohort, four to six DR-DQ haplotypes were treated as single units for association and clustering. Among some 400 genotyped donors of the cohort, an average of approximately 200,000 unique TCR beta nucleotide sequences was sequenced per donor, of which 15% to 20% were non-productive. Broad study findings and their caveats: Linkage disequilibrium might explain the correlated functional status among segregating V segments, but an unknown experimental factor could not be excluded. A cluster of highly shared sequence variants was judged likely to be a technical artifact of the sequencing pipeline. The only immune exposure information available for the cohort was CMV serostatus. Because counts were too low, some 16 rarely observed V segments, including chromosome 9 orphons, were excluded from the earlier analysis of 500 to 700 of the donors. In vitro tests confirmed that a few of the cytomegalovirus-associated TCR beta chains recognize cytomegalovirus antigens. A further reported finding was that TCR beta sequences accurately predicted the HLA-A and HLA-B alleles for most subjects in the first cohort. A later genetic analysis associated a missense DCLRE1C variant with V-gene and J-gene trimming of TCR beta chains, and an independent cohort replicated the association. In a later analysis, most CMV-associated TCR beta chains were found to appear HLA-restricted, with HLA associations seemingly driven largely by CMV exposure. Across donors, most TCR sequences were observed very rarely, whereas some public TCRs were present in many individuals. According to a later analysis, TCR association rates differed among HLA loci, with DRB1 alleles showing the most associated TCRs and HLA-C alleles showing the fewest. The presence/absence analyses assumed that sequencing depth was roughly uniform across donors, and that assumption may not be true. In a later analysis, HLA-associated TCR beta chains showed more clonal expansion and lower generation probabilities than non-associated chains that were equally common. Because HLA typing was missing for some donors at each locus, association tests included only the typed subset. Cytomegalovirus status was reported to be diagnosed by the classifier with high specificity and sensitivity in both the original and validation cohorts. Broadly in line with IMGT annotations, most TCR beta V segments showed up in productive rearrangements about 87% or about 30% of the time in an earlier analysis of some 590 of the donors. The 87-base-pair reads could not distinguish some IMGT-functional V segments, including TRBV6-2 and TRBV6-3, so those segments were excluded. According to a later analysis, parvovirus B19, influenza, CMV and Epstein-Barr virus appeared linked to several top co-occurrence clusters. At a false discovery rate of 0.05, a later analysis linked under 20,000 TCR beta sequences to specific HLA alleles. The cohort was sequenced for TCR beta chains only, and without alpha or paired-chain data the features that could be detected were limited. According to the authors, the approach could potentially be generalized to other disease states and immunological phenotypes. Compared with the approximately 720-donor mean, donors in an Asian-associated ancestry cluster had fewer N-insertions in productive TCRs, according to a later genetic analysis. Strong co-occurrence of HLA alleles, especially DR and DQ, made assigning TCR associations to individual alleles difficult. In the study, 150 to 200 TCR beta chains were listed as associated with cytomegalovirus.

CDR1 SQVTM and CDR2 ANQGSEA were looked up in the germline V gene. V loses 4 bases at its end and J loses 5 bases; junction bases beyond the gene matches: 11. The cysteine opens and the phenylalanine closes a CDR3 of 14 amino acids. CDR3 DNA only is kept here, 42 bases in frame from base 1. The chain couples TRBV29-1 to TRBJ2-7; TRBD1 agrees with 7 junctional bases. Sequenced: PBMCs. This receptor was identified in a man aged 18 to 29 in good health and CMV-seronegative. The CDR3 protein: CSVASVGRGNEQYF. The DNA sequence follows: TGCAGCGTTGCGTCGGTGGGCAGGGGGAACGAGCAGTACTTC.